This T cell receptor (beta chain) was captured in a study of blood T cell repertoires in COVID-19. Overall study context: The samples span acute and convalescent COVID-19 from the United States, Italy and Spain. Sources were T cells, B-cell-depleted T cells, or PBMCs; the material itself was cDNA or gDNA.

In germline, CDR1 is SGHRS, CDR2 YFSETQ. V lost 4 bases, J lost 0 bases, and 3 bases stayed unmatched. The CDR3 runs to 15 residues. Original handling: Amplified reference gene primers provided the basis for estimating nucleated cell counts. The method was immunoSEQ multiplex PCR; TCRdb's version includes in-frame clones alone and lacks a portion of them. The D gene and trimming were derived from the DNA, and the V and J assignments and clone size from that table. This sample yields about 53,000 clones, of which roughly four fifths are seen a single time; 14% belongs to the top ten. The J gene is TRBJ2-7, the V gene TRBV5-1, with 11 nucleotides matching TRBD2. Sequencing was done on a sample of peripheral blood. This TCR derives from a human donor in a cohort sampled during active COVID-19. CDR3 DNA: TGCGCCAGCAGCCTTACTAGCGGGGGCTCCTACGAGCAGTACTTC. Protein: CASSLTSGGSYEQYF.